These 23 T cell receptor beta chains were sequenced from one sample in a study of identical twins. TCRdb recomputed calls from the 5' RACE reads with MiXCR, one row per CDR3 protein. Of 420,000 or so distinct CDR3 sequences in the sample, roughly 20% were seen once. Source material: naive T cells sorted from blood. The receptors originated from a man in his forties or fifties in good health.

As regards this clonotype: The junction departs from germline at one end; a sequencing error may be responsible. The chain employs TRBV20-1 and TRBJ2-7; possible D gene TRBD1, 6 bases. CDR3 length: 12 amino acids. Looked up from germline, CDR1 is DFQATT and CDR2 is SNEGSKA (reference sequence). In nucleotides, the CDR3 is TGCAGTGCCGTCAGGGGTTCCTATGAGCAGTACTTC. Its protein product is CSAVRGSYEQYF.

In the case of this clonotype: Given a much more abundant clone one base away, this may be a read error. V usage is TRBV2 and J usage is TRBJ2-1; 11 bases are a match to TRBD2. J gave up 9 bases and V 4 bases, and 2 bases lay outside the gene matches. The CDR3 is made up of 13 amino acids. Germline V lookup: CDR1 SNHLY, CDR2 FYNNEI. This CDR3 reads CASSALAGGEQFF. The DNA for the CDR3 is TGTGCCAGCAGTGCCCTAGCGGGAGGTGAGCAGTTCTTC.

This rearrangement joins TRBV5-6 to TRBJ2-5; possibly TRBD1 for D (5 bases). CDR1 and CDR2 (germline): SGHDT, YYEEEE. The CDR3 has 14 residues. Between the trimmed V and J ends, which lost 2 bases and 5 bases, there was a span of 13 bases. The CDR3: CASSLRGTKETQYF. As DNA, the CDR3 is TGTGCCAGCAGCTTAAGGGGAACCAAGGAGACCCAGTACTTC.

The table lists this clonotype with a few counts. The genes are TRBV7-2 and TRBJ2-5, with no clear D. Trimming took off 5 bases at V and 4 bases at J, with 17 bases between the two ends. The CDR3 extends over 15 amino acids. Germline V lookup: CDR1 SGHTA, CDR2 FQGNSA. The CDR3 region has the DNA TGTGCCAGCAGCCCATCGGGCCCCGTCGGAGAGACCCAGTACTTC. Residues: CASSPSGPVGETQYF. Drawing the rest from reference TRBV7-2 and TRBJ2-5, the complete variable domain is GAGVSQSPSNKVTEKGKDVELRCDPISGHTALYWYRQSLGQGLEFLIYFQGNSAPDKSGLPSDRFSAERTGGSVSTLTIQRTQQEDSAVYLCASSPSGPVGETQYFGPGTRLLVL.

The sample holds a few counts of this clonotype. The chain has TRBV12-3 or TRBV12-4 and TRBJ2-3, with 8 bases fitting TRBD1. Trimming removed 6 bases from V and 5 bases from J; junction bases left unmatched: 7. This CDR3 region has 14 residues. The CDR3 coding sequence is TGTGCCAGCAGGGGCAGGGGGCGCAAAGATACGCAGTATTTT. It encodes CASRGRGRKDTQYF.

The chain joins TRBV21-1 to TRBJ2-1; TRBD2 is the table's D call and was not checked against the DNA. TRBV21-1 is recorded as a pseudogene. The CDR3 loop spans 12 amino acids. This CDR3 reads CASIKGRNEQFF. CDR3 nucleotides: TGTGCCAGCATTAAGGGCCGGAATGAGCAGTTCTTC.

This clonotype was counted many times. The J gene is TRBJ1-1, the V gene TRBV15, with D hard to call. The CDR3 spans 13 residues. Trimming stripped 8 bases from V and 0 bases from J, with 10 bases between. CDR1 is LNHNV, CDR2 YYDKDF, per germline (reference sequence). The CDR3 spells CATLRELNTEAFF. The CDR3 DNA reads TGTGCCACCTTGAGGGAATTGAACACTGAAGCTTTCTTT. Full variable domain (rest looked up from reference TRBV15 and TRBJ1-1): DAMVIQNPRYQVTQFGKPVTLSCSQTLNHNVMYWYQQKSSQAPKLLFHYYDKDFNNEADTPDNFQSRRPNTSFCFLDIRSPGLGDTAMYLCATLRELNTEAFFGQGTRLTVV.

This clonotype was seen more than once but under ten times. The chain links TRBV20-1 to TRBJ1-2; D is uncertain. CDR3 length: 15 residues. Germline V gives CDR1 DFQATT, CDR2 SNEGSKA (reference sequence). V lost 0 bases and J 0 bases, leaving 11 bases between the germline ends. CDR3 residues: CSARDSAKANYGYTF. The CDR3 DNA sequence: TGCAGTGCTAGAGATTCGGCAAAAGCTAACTATGGCTACACCTTC.

This clonotype showed up just a few times. The chain couples TRBV12-3 or TRBV12-4 to TRBJ2-7; D unresolved. The CDR3 runs 13 residues. Deletions cut 5 bases from V and 1 base from J, with 9 bases between. CDR3 DNA sequence: TGTGCCAGCAGTCAAACAGTTTCCTACGAGCAGTACTTC. Amino acids: CASSQTVSYEQYF.

As regards this clonotype: A much bigger clone sits one base away, suggesting this may be a read error. This sequence joins TRBV4-3 and TRBJ2-7, with 11 nucleotides matching TRBD2. The ends lost 1 base at V and 3 bases at J; junction bases unmatched: 2. CDR3 size: 15 residues. Germline CDR1 and CDR2: LGHNA and YSLEER. CDR3 region: CASSQGLAGIYEQYF. CDR3 nucleotide sequence: TGCGCCAGCAGCCAAGGACTAGCGGGAATCTACGAGCAGTACTTC.

This clonotype was counted between two and nine times. This chain links TRBV30 with TRBJ2-1; 9 bases match TRBD2. Germline V gives CDR1 GTSNPN, CDR2 SVGIG (reference sequence). J lost 5 bases, V lost 3 bases, and 14 bases had no gene match. The CDR3 is made up of 17 amino acids. The CDR3 bases are TGTGCCTGGAGCTTCCCTCCGGGACTAGCCCCCCACAATGAGCAGTTCTTC. It translates to CAWSFPPGLAPHNEQFF.

This clonotype occurred many times. The chain is built from TRBV11-2 and TRBJ1-2, with D uncertain. The CDR3 contains 16 residues. V dropped 6 bases and J dropped 1 base, with 18 bases sitting between them. The germline V gene encodes CDR1 SGHAT and CDR2 FQNNGV. The CDR3 DNA reads TGTGCCAGCAGACACAACATGGCAGGATATAACTATGGCTACACCTTC. It is translated as CASRHNMAGYNYGYTF.

V gene TRBV10-3 combines with J gene TRBJ2-2; weak D call: TRBD1 (5 bases). V was clipped by 7 bases and J by 2 bases, with 20 bases between them. Germline loops: CDR1 ENHRY, CDR2 SYGVKD. This CDR3 comprises 17 residues. CDR3 coding DNA: TGTGCCATCACCCCCACAGGTGGAGTCACCAACACCGGGGAGCTGTTTTTT. It codes for CAITPTGGVTNTGELFF.

The table lists this clonotype with a few counts. The chain uses TRBV12-3 or TRBV12-4 and TRBJ1-4; 8 bases align to TRBD1. Trimming took 2 bases from V and 8 from J; bases not matched to a gene: 7. The CDR3 is 15 amino acids. The CDR3 DNA reads TGTGCCAGCAGTTTATTTCAGGGGGCGCGCGAAAAACTGTTTTTT. Protein sequence: CASSLFQGAREKLFF.

There are a few counts of this clonotype. This rearrangement joins TRBV5-4 to TRBJ2-1, with 8 bases lining up with TRBD1. CDR1 and CDR2 (germline): SGHNT, YYREEE (reference sequence). V shed 5 bases, J shed 6 bases, and the junction held 7 bases outside the gene matches. The CDR3 length is 14 residues. CDR3 nucleotides: TGTGCCAGCAGACAAGGACAGGGTGCCAATGAGCAGTTCTTC. It translates to CASRQGQGANEQFF. The variable domain in full, completed from reference TRBV5-4 and TRBJ2-1, reads ETGVTQSPTHLIKTRGQQVTLRCSSQSGHNTVSWYQQALGQGPQFIFQYYREEENGRGNFPPRFSGLQFPNYSSELNVNALELDDSALYLCASRQGQGANEQFFGPGTRLTVL.

The chain is built from TRBV7-3 and TRBJ2-1; the D is unclear. The V gene lost 1 base and the J gene lost 0 bases, with 13 bases spanning the gap. CDR1 is SGHTA and CDR2 is FQGTGA in the germline V gene. The CDR3 spans 17 residues. CDR3 sequence reads: CASSLKGGGNSYNEQFF. The CDR3 DNA reads TGTGCCAGCAGCTTAAAAGGTGGTGGGAACTCCTACAATGAGCAGTTCTTC.

V gene TRBV12-3 or TRBV12-4 combines with J gene TRBJ2-7; D remains unclear. V was shortened by 3 bases and J by 1 base, with 13 bases between the two germline ends. The CDR3 totals 15 residues. The CDR3 DNA follows: TGTGCCAGCAGTTTCAGTTTCGATTCTTCCTACGAGCAGTACTTC. This codes for CASSFSFDSSYEQYF.

This clonotype was seen repeatedly, ten times or more. The CDR3 spells CASSQDYGRTEAFF. In DNA, the CDR3 is TGTGCCAGCAGCCAAGATTATGGGAGAACTGAAGCTTTCTTT. The chain couples TRBV4-2 to TRBJ1-1; D unclear. CDR3 length: 14 residues. Trimming pared 0 bases from V and 5 bases from J, leaving 10 bases between. Germline V gives CDR1 LGHNA, CDR2 YNFKEQ.

This clonotype came up many times. The chain combines TRBV9 with TRBJ2-2; 8 bases match TRBD2. The CDR3 is 16 residues long. V lost 0 bases to trimming and J lost 2 bases; unmatched junction nucleotides: 3. Germline CDR1 and CDR2: SGDLS and YYNGEE. CDR3 bases: TGTGCCAGCAGCGTAGCAGCGGGGGTTAACACCGGGGAGCTGTTTTTT. Translation gives CASSVAAGVNTGELFF.

This clonotype was counted a few times. The DNA of the CDR3 is TGTGCCAGCAGTCCGGACCCCGGGACAGGGCTCTACGAGCAGTACTTC. This gives the protein CASSPDPGTGLYEQYF. The chain has TRBV27 and TRBJ2-7, with TRBD1 matching 9 bases. The CDR3 spans 16 residues. Germline lookup yields CDR1 MNHEY and CDR2 SMNVEV (reference sequence). The junction had 11 bases not matched to a gene; V was cut back by 5 bases and J by 3 bases.

This clonotype was seen more than once but under ten times. The chain couples TRBV20-1 to TRBJ2-3, with TRBD1 matching 7 bases. Germline CDR1 reads DFQATT; CDR2 reads SNEGSKA (reference sequence). The V segment lost 5 bases and the J segment 1 base; nucleotides outside the gene matches: 9. This CDR3 region has 15 residues. CDR3 coding DNA: TGCAGTGCTGTCAAACAGGGGCTTGGCACAGATACGCAGTATTTT. The encoded protein is CSAVKQGLGTDTQYF.

The V and J genes are TRBV20-1 and TRBJ2-7, with D perhaps given as TRBD1 or TRBD2 (6 bases each). The CDR3 extends over 14 amino acids. Germline loops: CDR1 DFQATT, CDR2 SNEGSKA (reference sequence). The V end lost 0 bases, the J end lost 4 bases, and 13 bases lay between the germline ends. The CDR3 region has the DNA TGCAGTGCTAGAGATCAGGGGAGGTCTTACGAGCAGTACTTC. This codes for CSARDQGRSYEQYF.

Only a few counts were recorded for this clonotype. The V gene is TRBV6-1, the J gene TRBJ1-2; TRBD1 matches 8 bases. From germline, CDR1 is MNHNS and CDR2 SASEGT. The length of the CDR3 is 13 residues. J gave up 8 bases and V 5 bases, and 7 bases lay outside the gene matches. CDR3 loop: CASSPDRDEGYTF. CDR3 nucleotides: TGTGCCAGCAGTCCGGACAGGGACGAGGGCTACACCTTC.